What follows are 16 T cell receptor beta chains derived from one specimen sequenced in a study of Tregs in tolerant kidney transplant recipients. Related graft donors supplied nonmyeloablative bone marrow transplants, and mixed chimerism was transient. Sequencing was performed with immunoSEQ multiplex PCR; in TCRdb, only in-frame clones are kept and a portion is missing. The repertoire table contains roughly 5,300 clones. Sequenced here: CD4+ T cells from blood (PBMCs), sampled roughly 15 months after the transplant. The receptors come from a human patient who received a combined kidney and bone marrow transplant. Some T cells may be graft donor cells.

In the case of this clone: The read falls 3 residues short of the CDR3 end, and the missing part is taken from the germline J gene. The rearrangement links TRBV6-2 or TRBV6-3 to TRBJ2-1; a weak D match, TRBD1 (6 bases). The CDR3 length is 14 residues. V lost 10 bases and J lost 9, with 22 bases in between. Germline CDR1 reads MNHEY; CDR2 reads SVGEGT. The CDR3 bases that were read are TGTGCCACTAACCTGGGGGCGGAAAGAGGTGAG. Translation gives CATNLGAERGE. The complete CDR3 protein is CATNLGAERGEQFF.

By frequency, this clone registers medium-sized. One end of the junction does not line up with germline, which may come from a read error. The sequence runs out 3 residues before the end of the CDR3; the remainder is reconstructed from the germline J gene. The chain combines TRBV4-2 with TRBJ1-1, with D tentatively TRBD1 (6 bases). The CDR3 length is 17 residues. CDR1 and CDR2 from the germline V gene are LGHNA and YNFKEQ. CDR3 sequence reads: CASSQGSGVRGRTEAFF. The covered CDR3 bases are TGCGCCAGCAGCCAAGGATCGGGTGTCAGGGGACGCACTGAA.

This clone shows up as medium-sized (0.01 to 0.1%) by frequency. The missing CDR3 end, 3 residues past where the read stops, is filled in from the germline J gene. The J gene is TRBJ1-2, the V gene TRBV14; TRBD1 matches 9 bases. The CDR3 is 17 amino acids. CDR1 and CDR2 (germline): SGHDN, FVKESK. Trimming at V came to 4 bases and at J to 6 bases, leaving 15 bases not matched to a gene. The DNA read from the CDR3 is TGTGCCAGCAGCCCGAAGACCAAAGGGACAGGGAAGGATGGC. Its protein product is CASSPKTKGTGKDG. The whole CDR3 region reads CASSPKTKGTGKDGYTF. The whole variable domain, remainder taken from reference TRBV14 and TRBJ1-2, is EAGVTQFPSHSVIEKGQTVTLRCDPISGHDNLYWYRRVMGKEIKFLLHFVKESKQDESGMPNNRFLAERTGGTYSTLKVQPAELEDSGVYFCASSPKTKGTGKDGYTFGSGTRLTVV.

Of note for this clone: Coverage ceases 3 residues before the CDR3 finishes, and the germline J gene fills in the end. The V call is TRBV30, the J call TRBJ2-7; TRBD1 might be the D (5 bases). The CDR3 covers 17 residues. Trimming pared 0 bases from V and 1 base from J, leaving 19 bases between. Germline V gene data show CDR1 as GTSNPN and CDR2 as SVGIG (reference sequence). The CDR3 protein is CAWSVKHRKSNSYEQYF. The covered CDR3 bases are TGTGCCTGGAGTGTCAAACACAGGAAATCGAATTCCTACGAG.

Concerning this clone: The CDR3 end lies 3 residues beyond the end of the read and is filled in from the germline J gene. V gene TRBV5-1 combines with J gene TRBJ2-5, with TRBD2 matching over 8 bases. The CDR3 sequence is 14 residues long. CDR1 and CDR2 (germline): SGHRS, YFSETQ. The V and J ends lost 0 bases and 5 bases, in that order; junction bases with no gene match: 3. Partial CDR3 DNA: TGCGCCAGCAGCTTGGCCGGGAGGGGCGAGACC. Protein sequence: CASSLAGRGET. In full, the CDR3 reads CASSLAGRGETQYF. The whole variable domain, filled in from reference TRBV5-1 and TRBJ2-5, reads KAGVTQTPRYLIKTRGQQVTLSCSPISGHRSVSWYQQTPGQGLQFLFEYFSETQRNKGNFPGRFSGRQFSNSRSEMNVSTLELGDSALYLCASSLAGRGETQYFGPGTRLLVL.

In regard to this clone: The read halts 3 residues ahead of the CDR3 end, with the missing end drawn from the germline J gene. V is TRBV7-6 and J is TRBJ2-7; D is unclear. Per germline, CDR1 SGHVS and CDR2 FNYEAQ. The CDR3 extends over 11 amino acids. V lost 10 bases and J 1 base, leaving 8 bases between the germline ends. CDR3 residues: CATLLSYEQYF. The CDR3 DNA, read in part, is TGTGCCACCCTATTATCCTACGAG.

About this clone itself: Relative to the germline gene, one junction end is altered; a read error may explain this. The CDR3 is cut off 3 residues early in the read; its end comes from the germline J gene. The V call is TRBV24-1, the J call TRBJ2-1; 8 nucleotides line up with TRBD1. This CDR3 has 16 amino acids. Per the germline V gene, CDR1 is KGHDR and CDR2 is SFDVKD. The CDR3 region is CATSDSRGLSSNEQFF. The part of the CDR3 DNA that was read is TGTGCCACCAGTGATTCCAGGGGGCTTTCCTCCAATGAG.

By frequency, this clone is medium-sized (0.01 to 0.1%). The read halts 3 residues ahead of the CDR3 end, with the missing end drawn from the germline J gene. The V call is TRBV11-3, the J call TRBJ2-1, with 8 bases aligning to TRBD2. V dropped 6 bases and J dropped 8; count of bases not matched to a gene: 12. Germline-derived CDR1 and CDR2 are SGHNT and YENEEA. The CDR3 sequence is 15 residues long. The CDR3 protein is CASSRGLATLDEQFF. CDR3 bases read: TGTGCCAGCAGTCGTGGACTAGCTACCTTAGATGAG.

In regard to this clone: Read data end 3 residues before the CDR3 end; the end is taken from the germline J gene. The rearrangement links TRBV5-5 to TRBJ1-2; D unclear. This CDR3 is built from 12 residues. Trimming took 7 bases from V and 2 from J, leaving 9 bases between them. Per germline, CDR1 SGHKS and CDR2 YYEKEE (reference sequence). CDR3 bases read: TGTGCCAGCGGGCGGGAAAACTATGGC. Its protein product is CASGRENYG. The entire CDR3 reads CASGRENYGYTF.

As for this clone: The CDR3 extends 3 residues past the end of the read, so its final part is completed from the germline J gene. The chain carries TRBV7-9 and TRBJ2-7, with TRBD1 matching 10 bases. J was trimmed by 3 bases and V by 3 bases; bases with no gene match: 2. CDR3 length: 14 amino acids. Looked up from germline, CDR1 is SEHNR and CDR2 is FQNEAQ (reference sequence). This chain's CDR3 is CASSLTGGVYEQYF. The DNA read from the CDR3 is TGTGCCAGCAGCTTGACAGGGGGCGTCTACGAG.

In regard to this clone: With the read ending 3 residues before the CDR3 end, the germline J gene is used to fill in that end. V and J are TRBV5-1 and TRBJ2-1, with 11 bases aligning to TRBD2. With V trimmed by 3 bases and J by 6 bases, 5 bases remained unmatched. Germline-derived CDR1 and CDR2 are SGHRS and YFSETQ. The CDR3 is 15 amino acids. CDR3 DNA (partial): TGCGCCAGCAGCTCGACTAGCGGGGTGGGCAATGAG. Translated: CASSSTSGVGNE. The CDR3, in full, reads CASSSTSGVGNEQFF. Full variable domain (remainder filled in from reference TRBV5-1 and TRBJ2-1): KAGVTQTPRYLIKTRGQQVTLSCSPISGHRSVSWYQQTPGQGLQFLFEYFSETQRNKGNFPGRFSGRQFSNSRSEMNVSTLELGDSALYLCASSSTSGVGNEQFFGPGTRLTVL.

This clone shows up as large by frequency. The read gets to within 3 residues of the CDR3 end, and the germline J gene fills in the rest. This rearrangement joins TRBV20-1 to TRBJ2-5; D may be TRBD2 (6 bases). Per the germline V gene, CDR1 is DFQATT and CDR2 is SNEGSKA (reference sequence). The CDR3 totals 14 residues. Trimming took 1 base from V and 2 from J, leaving 11 bases between them. This CDR3 reads CSARGRGFQETQYF. The DNA read from the CDR3 is TGCAGTGCTAGAGGGCGGGGATTTCAAGAGACC.

The sequenced part of the CDR3 DNA is TGTGCCAGCAGCTCTCGGAGACTCGATGAG. It encodes CASSSRRLDE. The whole CDR3 protein reads CASSSRRLDEQFF. The chain carries TRBV25-1 and TRBJ2-1; unclear D gene. The read falls 3 residues short of the CDR3 end, and the missing part is taken from the germline J gene. The ends were cut back, 6 bases at V and 8 bases at J, with 14 bases in the middle. Germline V CDR1 and CDR2: MGHDK, SYGVNS. This CDR3 spans 13 amino acids.

By frequency, this clone is medium-sized. Read coverage stops 3 residues before the CDR3 terminus; the germline J gene supplies the remainder. The rearrangement uses TRBV5-5 and TRBJ2-3; D may be TRBD2 (6 bases). Trimming removed 0 bases at V and 4 bases at J, with 9 bases between. Germline V gives CDR1 SGHKS, CDR2 YYEKEE (reference sequence). The CDR3 totals 14 residues. The CDR3 sequence: CASSLEWGADTQYF. Incomplete CDR3 DNA: TGTGCCAGCAGCTTGGAGTGGGGGGCAGATACG.

About this clone: The read falls 3 residues short of the CDR3 end, and the missing part is taken from the germline J gene. The genes are TRBV11-2 and TRBJ2-5; tentative D call: TRBD1 (6 bases). V lost 1 base and J lost 2, with 8 bases in between. Germline CDR1 reads SGHAT; CDR2 reads FQNNGV. This CDR3 region has 14 residues. The DNA read from the CDR3 is TGTGCCAGCAGCTTAGGCAGGGGTCAAGAGACC. As protein: CASSLGRGQET. The CDR3 in full is CASSLGRGQETQYF.

About this clone: Read coverage stops 3 residues before the CDR3 terminus; the germline J gene supplies the remainder. The chain recombines TRBV20-1 with TRBJ2-7, with 7 bases that match TRBD1. V was pared by 8 bases and J by 3 bases, with 13 bases of the junction left unmatched. CDR1 DFQATT and CDR2 SNEGSKA come from the germline V gene (reference sequence). This CDR3 has 14 residues. The CDR3 reads CSSHRDRDDYEQYF. The part of the CDR3 DNA that was read is TGCAGTTCCCATCGAGACAGGGACGACTACGAG.